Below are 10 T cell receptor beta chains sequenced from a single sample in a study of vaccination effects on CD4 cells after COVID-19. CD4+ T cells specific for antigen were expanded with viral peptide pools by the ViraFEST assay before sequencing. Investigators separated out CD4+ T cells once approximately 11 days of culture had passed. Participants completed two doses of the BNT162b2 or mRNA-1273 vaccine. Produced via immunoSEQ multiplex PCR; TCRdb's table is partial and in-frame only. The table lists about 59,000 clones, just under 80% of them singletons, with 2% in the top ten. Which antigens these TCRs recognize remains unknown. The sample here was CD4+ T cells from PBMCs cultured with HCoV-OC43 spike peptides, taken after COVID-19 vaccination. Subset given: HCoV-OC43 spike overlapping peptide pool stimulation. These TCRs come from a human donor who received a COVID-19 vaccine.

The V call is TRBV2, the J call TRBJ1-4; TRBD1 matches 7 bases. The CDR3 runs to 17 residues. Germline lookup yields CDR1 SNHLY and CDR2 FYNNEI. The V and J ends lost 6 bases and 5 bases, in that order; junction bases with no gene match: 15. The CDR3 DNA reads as TGTGCCAGCAGCGGCGATGGAGGGGGCGGTTCAAATGAAAAACTGTTTTTT. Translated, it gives CASSGDGGGGSNEKLFF.

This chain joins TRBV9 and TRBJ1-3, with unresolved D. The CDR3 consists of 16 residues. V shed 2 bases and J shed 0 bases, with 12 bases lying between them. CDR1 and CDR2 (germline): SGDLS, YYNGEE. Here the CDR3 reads CASSVSTVISGNTIYF. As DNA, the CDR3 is TGTGCCAGCAGCGTTTCTACAGTCATCTCTGGAAACACCATATATTTT.

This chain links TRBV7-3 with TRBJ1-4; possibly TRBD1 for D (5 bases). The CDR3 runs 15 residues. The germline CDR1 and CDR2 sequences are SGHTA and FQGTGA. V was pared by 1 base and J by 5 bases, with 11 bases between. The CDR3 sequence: CASSLSGANNEKLFF. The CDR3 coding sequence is TGTGCCAGCAGCTTAAGCGGGGCTAACAATGAAAAACTGTTTTTT.

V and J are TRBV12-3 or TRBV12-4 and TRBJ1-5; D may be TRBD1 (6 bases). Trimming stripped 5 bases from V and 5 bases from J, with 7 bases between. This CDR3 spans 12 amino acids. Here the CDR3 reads CASSPGDQPQHF. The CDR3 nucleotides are TGTGCCAGCAGTCCAGGGGATCAGCCCCAGCATTTT.

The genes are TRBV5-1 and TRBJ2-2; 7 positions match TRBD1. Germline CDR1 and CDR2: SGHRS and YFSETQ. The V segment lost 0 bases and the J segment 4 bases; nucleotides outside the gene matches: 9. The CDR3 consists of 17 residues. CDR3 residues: CASSLELRDSSTGELFF. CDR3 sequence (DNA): TGCGCCAGCAGCTTGGAACTCCGGGACAGTAGCACCGGGGAGCTGTTTTTT. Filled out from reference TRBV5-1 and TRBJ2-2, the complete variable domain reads KAGVTQTPRYLIKTRGQQVTLSCSPISGHRSVSWYQQTPGQGLQFLFEYFSETQRNKGNFPGRFSGRQFSNSRSEMNVSTLELGDSALYLCASSLELRDSSTGELFFGEGSRLTVL.

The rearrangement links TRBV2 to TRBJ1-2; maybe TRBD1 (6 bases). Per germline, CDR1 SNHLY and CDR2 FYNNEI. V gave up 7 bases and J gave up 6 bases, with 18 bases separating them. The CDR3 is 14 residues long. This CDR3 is CASTPRTAVDGYTF. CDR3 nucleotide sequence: TGTGCCAGCACCCCAAGGACAGCCGTAGATGGCTACACCTTC.

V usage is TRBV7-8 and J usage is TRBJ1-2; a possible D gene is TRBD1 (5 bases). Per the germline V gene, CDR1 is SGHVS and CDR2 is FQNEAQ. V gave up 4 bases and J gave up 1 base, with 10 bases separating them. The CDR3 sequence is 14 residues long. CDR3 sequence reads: CASSSGLNNYGYTF. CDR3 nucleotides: TGTGCCAGCAGCTCGGGACTGAATAACTATGGCTACACCTTC.

CDR3: CASSPGSEQYV. In DNA, the CDR3 is TGTGCCAGCAGTCCCGGGTCCGAGCAGTACGTC. This rearrangement joins TRBV6-5 to TRBJ2-7; the D is unclear. The CDR3 runs 11 residues. Between the trimmed V and J ends, which lost 5 bases and 6 bases, there was a span of 8 bases. Per germline, CDR1 MNHEY and CDR2 SVGAGI.

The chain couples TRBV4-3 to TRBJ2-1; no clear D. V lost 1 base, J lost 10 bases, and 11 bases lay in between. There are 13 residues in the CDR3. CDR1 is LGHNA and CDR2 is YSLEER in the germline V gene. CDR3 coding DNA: TGCGCCAGCAGCCAAGTGAGGATCGGGGAGCAGTTCTTC. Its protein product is CASSQVRIGEQFF.

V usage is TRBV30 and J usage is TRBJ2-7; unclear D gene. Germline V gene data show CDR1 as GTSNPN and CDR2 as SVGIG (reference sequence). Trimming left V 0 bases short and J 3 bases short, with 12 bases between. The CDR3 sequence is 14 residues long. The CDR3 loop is CAWSVPRKNYEQYV. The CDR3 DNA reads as TGTGCCTGGAGTGTTCCGAGGAAGAACTACGAGCAGTACGTC.